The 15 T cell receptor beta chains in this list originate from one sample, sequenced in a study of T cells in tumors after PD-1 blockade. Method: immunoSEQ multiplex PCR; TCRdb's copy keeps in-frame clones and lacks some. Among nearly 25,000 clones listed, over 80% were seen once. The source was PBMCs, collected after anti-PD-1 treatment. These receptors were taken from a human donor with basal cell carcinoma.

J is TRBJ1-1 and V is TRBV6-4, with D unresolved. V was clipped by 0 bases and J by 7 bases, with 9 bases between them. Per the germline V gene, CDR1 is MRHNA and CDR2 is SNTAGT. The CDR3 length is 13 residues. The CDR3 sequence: CASSDSSGGEAFF. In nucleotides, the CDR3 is TGTGCCAGCAGTGACTCCTCAGGCGGTGAAGCTTTCTTT.

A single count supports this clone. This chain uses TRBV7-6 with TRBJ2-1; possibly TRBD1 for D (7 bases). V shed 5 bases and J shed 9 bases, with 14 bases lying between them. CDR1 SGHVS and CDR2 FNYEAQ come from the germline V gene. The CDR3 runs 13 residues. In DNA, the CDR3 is TGTGCCAGCAGCCTCCGACAGGGAGGTGAGCAGTTCTTC. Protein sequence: CASSLRQGGEQFF.

This chain's CDR3 is CASSTTGLADTQYF. The CDR3 nucleotides are TGCGCCAGCAGCACTACAGGACTGGCAGATACGCAGTATTTT. The chain has TRBV5-1 and TRBJ2-3; D tentatively fits TRBD1 or TRBD2 (5 bases each). The CDR3 has 14 residues. V lost 4 bases, J lost 4 bases, and 13 bases lay in between. Germline CDR1 and CDR2: SGHRS and YFSETQ.

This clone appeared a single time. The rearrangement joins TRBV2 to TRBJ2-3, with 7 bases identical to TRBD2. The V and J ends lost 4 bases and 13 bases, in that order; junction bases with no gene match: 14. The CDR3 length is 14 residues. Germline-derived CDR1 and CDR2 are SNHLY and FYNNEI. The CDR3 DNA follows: TGTGCCAGCAGTGGCTGGGGGGGGGAGATACGGGAGTATTTT. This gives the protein CASSGWGGEIREYF.

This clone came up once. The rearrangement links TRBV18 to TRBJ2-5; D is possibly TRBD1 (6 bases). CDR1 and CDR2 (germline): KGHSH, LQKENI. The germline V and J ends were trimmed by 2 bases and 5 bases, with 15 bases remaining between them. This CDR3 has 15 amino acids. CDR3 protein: CASSPGQGNGETQYF. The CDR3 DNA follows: TGTGCCAGCTCACCAGGTCAGGGGAACGGGGAGACCCAGTACTTC. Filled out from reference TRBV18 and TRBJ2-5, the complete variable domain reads NAGVMQNPRHLVRRRGQEARLRCSPMKGHSHVYWYRQLPEEGLKFMVYLQKENIIDESGMPKERFSAEFPKEGPSILRIQQVVRGDSAAYFCASSPGQGNGETQYFGPGTRLLVL.

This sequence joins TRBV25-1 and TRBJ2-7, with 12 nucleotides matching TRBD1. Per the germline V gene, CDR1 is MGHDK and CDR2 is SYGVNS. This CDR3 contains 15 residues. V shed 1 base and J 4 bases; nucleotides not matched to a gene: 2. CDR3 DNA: TGTGCCAGCAGTGAATCGGGACAGGGGGCTTACGAGCAGTACTTC. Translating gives CASSESGQGAYEQYF.

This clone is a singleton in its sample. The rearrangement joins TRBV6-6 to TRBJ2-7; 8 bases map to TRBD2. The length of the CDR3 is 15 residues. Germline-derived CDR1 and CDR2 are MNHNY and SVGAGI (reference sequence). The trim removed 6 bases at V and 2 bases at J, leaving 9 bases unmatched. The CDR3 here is CASRPPGLVTYEQYF. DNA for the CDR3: TGTGCCAGCAGACCCCCGGGACTAGTTACCTACGAGCAGTACTTC.

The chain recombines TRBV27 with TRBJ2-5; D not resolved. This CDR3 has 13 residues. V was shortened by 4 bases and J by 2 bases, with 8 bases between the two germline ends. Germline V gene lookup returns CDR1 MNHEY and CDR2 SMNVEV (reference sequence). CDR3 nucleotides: TGTGCCAGCAGTTCGTACCTTCAAGAGACCCAGTACTTC. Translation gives CASSSYLQETQYF.

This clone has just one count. CDR3 amino acids: CASSLVVGGAIGELFF. CDR3 nucleotides: TGTGCCAGCAGCTTAGTCGTCGGGGGGGCCATCGGGGAGCTGTTTTTT. The chain has TRBV7-9 and TRBJ2-2, with 8 bases aligning to TRBD2. With 1 base clipped from V and 7 bases from J, the junction kept 8 bases outside the gene matches. This CDR3 has 16 residues. The germline V gene has CDR1 SEHNR and CDR2 FQNEAQ (reference sequence).

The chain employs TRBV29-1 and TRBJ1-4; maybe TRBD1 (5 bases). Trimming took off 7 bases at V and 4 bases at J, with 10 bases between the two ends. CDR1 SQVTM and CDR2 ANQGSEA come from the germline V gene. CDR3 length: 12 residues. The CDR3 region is CSGGGGNEKLFF. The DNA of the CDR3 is TGCAGCGGTGGCGGGGGTAATGAAAAACTGTTTTTT. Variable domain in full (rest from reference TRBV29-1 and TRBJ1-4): SAVISQKPSRDICQRGTSLTIQCQVDSQVTMMFWYRQQPGQSLTLIATANQGSEATYESGFVIDKFPISRPNLTFSTLTVSNMSPEDSSIYLCSGGGGNEKLFFGSGTQLSVL.

CDR3 amino acids: CAWSRRDSYNEQFF. The CDR3 DNA reads TGTGCCTGGAGTAGGAGGGATAGTTACAATGAGCAGTTCTTC. The chain has TRBV30 and TRBJ2-1; perhaps TRBD2 as D (6 bases). Germline CDR1 GTSNPN, CDR2 SVGIG (reference sequence). The germline V and J ends were trimmed by 2 bases and 4 bases, with 12 bases remaining between them. The CDR3 length is 14 residues.

In nucleotides, the CDR3 is TGTGCCAGCAGCCCCAAAGGGGCGGGGGGGCAGTTCTTC. Translation: CASSPKGAGGQFF. This chain links TRBV11-3 with TRBJ2-1, with 8 bases matching TRBD2. This CDR3 has 13 residues. Germline V CDR1 and CDR2: SGHNT, YENEEA. J lost 12 bases, V lost 5 bases, and 9 bases had no gene match.

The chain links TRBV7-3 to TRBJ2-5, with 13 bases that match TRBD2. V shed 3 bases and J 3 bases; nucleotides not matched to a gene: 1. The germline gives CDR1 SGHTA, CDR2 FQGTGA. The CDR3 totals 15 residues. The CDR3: CASSFGLAGEETQYF. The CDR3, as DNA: TGTGCCAGCAGCTTTGGACTAGCGGGGGAAGAGACCCAGTACTTC.

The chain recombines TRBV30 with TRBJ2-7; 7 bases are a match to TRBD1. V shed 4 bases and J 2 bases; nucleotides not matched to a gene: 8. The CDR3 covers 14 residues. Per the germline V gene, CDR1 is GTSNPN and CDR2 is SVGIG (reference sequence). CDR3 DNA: TGTGCCTGGAACAAGGGACAGATAGCCTACGAGCAGTACTTC. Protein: CAWNKGQIAYEQYF.

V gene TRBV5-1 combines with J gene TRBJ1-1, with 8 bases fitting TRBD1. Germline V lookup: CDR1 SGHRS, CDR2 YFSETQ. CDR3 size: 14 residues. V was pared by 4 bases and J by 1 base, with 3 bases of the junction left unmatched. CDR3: CASSPGQGNTEAFF. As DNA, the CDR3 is TGCGCCAGCAGCCCCGGACAGGGGAACACTGAAGCTTTCTTT. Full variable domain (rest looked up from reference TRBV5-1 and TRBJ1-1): KAGVTQTPRYLIKTRGQQVTLSCSPISGHRSVSWYQQTPGQGLQFLFEYFSETQRNKGNFPGRFSGRQFSNSRSEMNVSTLELGDSALYLCASSPGQGNTEAFFGQGTRLTVV.